The source of this TCR beta chain is a study of blood T cell repertoires in COVID-19. Study in general: The study drew acute and convalescent COVID-19 samples from the United States, Italy and Spain.

Residents of 24 US areas, aged roughly 18 to 95 years, made up the participants. Donors were grouped by their self-reported clinical history. Germline assignment: CDR1 SGHAT and CDR2 FQNNGV. The germline V and J ends were trimmed by 1 base and 2 bases, with 6 bases remaining between them. The CDR3 consists of 15 residues. Per the authors' pipeline: Using reference gene primer amplification, nucleated cell counts were estimated. Produced via immunoSEQ multiplex PCR; TCRdb's table is partial and in-frame only. V, J and clone size reflect that table, while D and trimming were determined from the DNA. The table has approximately 220,000 clones, 80% to 90% seen once.

The TCR sequence derives from a woman aged 45-60 years who had been exposed to COVID-19. Source material: PBMCs or T cells enriched from blood (not recorded which). This chain connects TRBV11-2 to TRBJ1-6; D remains ambiguous. As DNA, the CDR3 is TGTGCCAGCAGCTTAGTTGGAGCCTATAATTCACCCCTCCACTTT. As protein: CASSLVGAYNSPLHF.